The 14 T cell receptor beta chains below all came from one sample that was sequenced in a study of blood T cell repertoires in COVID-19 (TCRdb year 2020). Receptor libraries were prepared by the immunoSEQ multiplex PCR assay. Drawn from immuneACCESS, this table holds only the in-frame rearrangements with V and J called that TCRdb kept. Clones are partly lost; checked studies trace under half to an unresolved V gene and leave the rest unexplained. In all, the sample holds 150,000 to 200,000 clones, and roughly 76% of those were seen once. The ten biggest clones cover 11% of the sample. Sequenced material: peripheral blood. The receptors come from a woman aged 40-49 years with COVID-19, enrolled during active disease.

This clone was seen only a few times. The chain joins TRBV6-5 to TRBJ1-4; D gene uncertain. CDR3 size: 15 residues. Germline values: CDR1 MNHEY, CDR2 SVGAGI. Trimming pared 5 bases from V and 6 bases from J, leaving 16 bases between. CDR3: CASSNGVPHYEKLFF. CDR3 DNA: TGTGCCAGCAGTAACGGGGTCCCTCACTATGAAAAACTGTTTTTT.

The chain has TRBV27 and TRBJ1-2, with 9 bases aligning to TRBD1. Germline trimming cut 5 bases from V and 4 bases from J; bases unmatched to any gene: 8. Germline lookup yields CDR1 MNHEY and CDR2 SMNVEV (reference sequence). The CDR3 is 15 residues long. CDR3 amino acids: CASSPGTGLSYGYTF. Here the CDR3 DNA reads TGTGCCAGCAGTCCGGGGACAGGGCTTAGCTATGGCTACACCTTC.

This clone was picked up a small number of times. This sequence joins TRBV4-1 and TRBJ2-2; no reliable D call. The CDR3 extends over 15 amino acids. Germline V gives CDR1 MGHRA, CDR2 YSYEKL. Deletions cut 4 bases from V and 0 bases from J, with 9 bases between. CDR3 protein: CASSPHSANTGELFF. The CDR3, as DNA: TGCGCCAGCAGCCCGCACAGTGCGAACACCGGGGAGCTGTTTTTT.

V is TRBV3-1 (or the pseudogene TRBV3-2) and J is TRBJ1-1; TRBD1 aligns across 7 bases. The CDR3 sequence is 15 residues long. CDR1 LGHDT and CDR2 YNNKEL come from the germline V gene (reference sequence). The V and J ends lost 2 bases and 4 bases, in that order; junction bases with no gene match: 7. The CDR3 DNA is TGTGCCAGCAGCCAACAGGGGGGATGGGGCACTGAAGCTTTCTTT. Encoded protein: CASSQQGGWGTEAFF.

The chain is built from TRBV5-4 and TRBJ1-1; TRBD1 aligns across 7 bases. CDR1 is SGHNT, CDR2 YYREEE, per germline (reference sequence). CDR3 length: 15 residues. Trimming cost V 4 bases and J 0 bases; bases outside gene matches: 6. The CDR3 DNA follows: TGTGCCAGCAGCGATGGACAGGCCATGAACACTGAAGCTTTCTTT. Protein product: CASSDGQAMNTEAFF.

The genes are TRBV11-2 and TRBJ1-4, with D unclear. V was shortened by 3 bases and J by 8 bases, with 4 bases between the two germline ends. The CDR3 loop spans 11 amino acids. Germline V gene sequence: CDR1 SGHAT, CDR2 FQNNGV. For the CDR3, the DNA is TGTGCCAGCAGCTTGCGAGAAAAACTGTTTTTT. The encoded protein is CASSLREKLFF.

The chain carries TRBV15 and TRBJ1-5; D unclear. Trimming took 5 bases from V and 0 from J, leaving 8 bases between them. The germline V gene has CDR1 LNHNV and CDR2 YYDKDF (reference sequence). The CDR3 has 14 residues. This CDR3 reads CATSLPYSNQPQHF. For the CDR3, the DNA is TGTGCCACCAGCCTTCCGTATAGCAATCAGCCCCAGCATTTT.

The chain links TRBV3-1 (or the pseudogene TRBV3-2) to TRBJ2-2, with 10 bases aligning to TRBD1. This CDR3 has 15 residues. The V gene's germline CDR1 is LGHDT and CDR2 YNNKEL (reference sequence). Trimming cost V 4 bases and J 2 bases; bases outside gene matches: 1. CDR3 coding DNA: TGTGCCAGCAGCCGACAGGGGGCCAACACCGGGGAGCTGTTTTTT. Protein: CASSRQGANTGELFF.

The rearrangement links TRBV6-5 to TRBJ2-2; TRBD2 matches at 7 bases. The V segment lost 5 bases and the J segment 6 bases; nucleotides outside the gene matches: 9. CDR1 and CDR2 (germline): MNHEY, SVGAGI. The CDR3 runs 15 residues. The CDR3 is CASSRVRGRPGELFF. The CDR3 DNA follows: TGTGCCAGCAGTAGGGTTCGCGGGAGACCCGGGGAGCTGTTTTTT.

CDR3: CASSLLERHSVGQLEGYTF. The CDR3, as DNA: TGTGCCAGCAGCTTATTAGAGCGCCATTCTGTTGGACAACTTGAGGGCTACACCTTC. The rearrangement joins TRBV7-3 to TRBJ1-2; a weak D match, TRBD1 (5 bases). The V and J ends lost 2 bases and 8 bases respectively, with 30 bases between them. This CDR3 contains 19 residues. Germline V CDR1 and CDR2: SGHTA, FQGTGA.

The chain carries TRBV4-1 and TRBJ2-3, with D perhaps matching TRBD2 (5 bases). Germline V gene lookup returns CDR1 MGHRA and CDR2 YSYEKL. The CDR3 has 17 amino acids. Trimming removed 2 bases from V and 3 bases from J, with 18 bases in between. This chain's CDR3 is CASSQLAAAGLTDTQYF. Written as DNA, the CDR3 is TGCGCCAGCAGCCAACTCGCGGCTGCGGGTTTAACAGATACGCAGTATTTT.

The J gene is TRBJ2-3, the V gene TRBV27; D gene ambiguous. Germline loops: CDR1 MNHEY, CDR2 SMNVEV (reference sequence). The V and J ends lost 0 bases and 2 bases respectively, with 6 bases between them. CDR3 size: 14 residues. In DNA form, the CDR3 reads TGTGCCAGCAGTTTATCGAGATCCACAGATACGCAGTATTTT. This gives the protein CASSLSRSTDTQYF.

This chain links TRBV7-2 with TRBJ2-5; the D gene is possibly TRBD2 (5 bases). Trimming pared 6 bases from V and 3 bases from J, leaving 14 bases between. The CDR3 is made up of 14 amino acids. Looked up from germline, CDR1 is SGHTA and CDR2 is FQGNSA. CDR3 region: CASSWEPGEETQYF. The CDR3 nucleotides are TGTGCCAGCAGTTGGGAGCCTGGGGAAGAGACCCAGTACTTC.

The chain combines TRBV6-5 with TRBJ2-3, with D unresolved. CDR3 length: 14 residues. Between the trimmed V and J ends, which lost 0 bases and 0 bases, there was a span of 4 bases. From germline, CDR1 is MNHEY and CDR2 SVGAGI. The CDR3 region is CASSYSSSTDTQYF. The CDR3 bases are TGTGCCAGCAGTTACTCCAGTAGCACAGATACGCAGTATTTT.